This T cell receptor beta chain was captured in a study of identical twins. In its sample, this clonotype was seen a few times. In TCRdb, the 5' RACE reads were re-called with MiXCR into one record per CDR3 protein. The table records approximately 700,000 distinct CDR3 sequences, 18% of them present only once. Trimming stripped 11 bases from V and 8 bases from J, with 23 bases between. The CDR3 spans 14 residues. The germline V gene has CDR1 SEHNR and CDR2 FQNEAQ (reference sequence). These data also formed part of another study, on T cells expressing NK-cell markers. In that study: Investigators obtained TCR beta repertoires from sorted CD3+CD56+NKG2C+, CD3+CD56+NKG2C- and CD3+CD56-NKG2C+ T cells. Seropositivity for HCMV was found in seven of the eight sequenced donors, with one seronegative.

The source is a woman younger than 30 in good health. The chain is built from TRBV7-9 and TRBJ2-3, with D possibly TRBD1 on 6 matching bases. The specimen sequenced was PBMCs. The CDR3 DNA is TGTGCCCTTGAAGGGGATAGAGGGGGAAGTACGCAGTATTTT. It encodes CALEGDRGGSTQYF. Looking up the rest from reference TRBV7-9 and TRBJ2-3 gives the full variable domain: DTGVSQNPRHKITKRGQNVTFRCDPISEHNRLYWYRQTLGQGPEFLTYFQNEAQLEKSRLLSDRFSAERPKGSFSTLEIQRTEQGDSAMYLCALEGDRGGSTQYFGPGTRLTVL.